The rows below give T cell receptor beta chains drawn from one sample of a study of blood T cell repertoires in COVID-19. The repertoire was sequenced with immunoSEQ multiplex PCR; TCRdb's copy has only in-frame clones and lacks some. This sample has some 140,000 clones; around 85% occur once, and the top ten carry 4.3%. Sequencing input: peripheral blood. All receptors derive from a human donor in a cohort sampled during active COVID-19. CDR3s include the opening cysteine and the closing phenylalanine or tryptophan. D genes are given only for firm matches. Rows may omit the clone size; those that give it use once, few, many or a size class.

length,J,V,size,D,CDR3,DNA
17,TRBJ1-6,TRBV10-1,few,TRBD1,CASRGQGTDVGNSPLHF,TGCGCCAGCCGAGGACAGGGGACGGATGTCGGCAATTCACCCCTCCACTTT
18,TRBJ2-2,TRBV27,.,.,CASSFGARQRTNTGELFF,TGTGCCAGCAGTTTTGGGGCTAGGCAACGTACGAACACCGGGGAGCTGTTTTTT
14,TRBJ2-5,TRBV5-1,.,TRBD1,CASSLGQGQETQYF,TGCGCCAGCAGCCTAGGACAGGGTCAAGAGACCCAGTACTTC
16,TRBJ2-3,TRBV11-3,few,TRBD2,CASSLGVAGGPDTQYF,TGTGCCAGCAGCTTAGGAGTAGCGGGTGGGCCGGATACGCAGTATTTT
12,TRBJ2-3,TRBV19,.,TRBD2,CASSQSGTRWHF,TGTGCCAGTAGCCAATCCGGGACTAGGTGGCATTTT
16,TRBJ2-1,TRBV5-1,.,TRBD1,CASSSNSLSQGGEQFF,TGCGCCAGCAGCTCCAACTCCCTGTCACAGGGGGGCGAGCAGTTCTTC
19,TRBJ2-3,TRBV9,.,TRBD2,CASSEGPGRAGGRTDTQYF,TGTGCCAGCAGCGAGGGGCCCGGGAGAGCGGGGGGCCGCACAGATACGCAGTATTTT
15,TRBJ1-3,TRBV6-5,.,TRBD1,CASRRDRGYGNTIYF,TGTGCCTCCCGGCGGGACAGGGGCTATGGAAACACCATATATTTT
17,TRBJ2-2,TRBV3-1/TRBV3-2,.,.,CASSQEGLAGNTGELFF,TGTGCCAGCAGCCAAGAAGGGCTGGCGGGGAACACCGGGGAGCTGTTTTTT
15,TRBJ2-7,TRBV18,.,.,CASSPIDSDQYEQYF,TGTGCCAGCTCACCCATCGACAGTGACCAATACGAGCAGTACTTC
11,TRBJ2-3,TRBV27,.,.,CAPNFTDTQYF,TGTGCCCCCAATTTCACAGATACGCAGTATTTT
12,TRBJ2-1,TRBV11-3,.,.,CASSISRAEQFF,TGTGCCAGCAGCATATCGAGAGCTGAGCAGTTCTTC
14,TRBJ2-5,TRBV19,.,.,CASSITGREETQYF,TGTGCCAGTAGTATAACAGGGCGGGAAGAGACCCAGTACTTC
18,TRBJ2-3,TRBV7-2,.,TRBD2,CASSLDNWGGGSTDTQYF,TGTGCCAGCAGCTTAGACAACTGGGGCGGGGGAAGCACAGATACGCAGTATTTT
15,TRBJ2-7,TRBV14,.,.,CASSQQGGGYIEQYF,TGTGCCAGCAGCCAACAGGGGGGCGGATACATCGAGCAGTACTTC
13,TRBJ1-2,TRBV24-1,.,.,CATSRGGNYGYTF,TGTGCCACCAGTCGAGGGGGTAACTATGGCTACACCTTC
15,TRBJ2-1,TRBV9,.,TRBD2,CASSVDRGRFTEQFF,TGTGCCAGCAGCGTAGATCGCGGGAGATTCACTGAGCAGTTCTTC
13,TRBJ1-1,TRBV5-1,.,.,CASSFVQGTEAFF,TGCGCCAGCAGCTTCGTACAGGGCACTGAAGCTTTCTTT
16,TRBJ2-1,TRBV24-1,once,.,CATSDPGAGSYNEQFF,TGTGCCACCAGTGATCCTGGGGCCGGCTCCTACAATGAGCAGTTCTTC
14,TRBJ1-2,TRBV5-1,.,.,CASGDGGRVYGYTF,TGCGCCAGCGGAGACGGAGGAAGAGTGTACGGCTACACCTTC
13,TRBJ1-2,TRBV29-1,.,TRBD1,CSVEDRELYGYTF,TGCAGCGTTGAGGACAGGGAGCTCTATGGCTACACCTTC
13,TRBJ2-1,TRBV7-9,.,TRBD2,CASSLWTSNEQFF,TGTGCCAGCAGCTTGTGGACTAGCAATGAGCAGTTCTTC